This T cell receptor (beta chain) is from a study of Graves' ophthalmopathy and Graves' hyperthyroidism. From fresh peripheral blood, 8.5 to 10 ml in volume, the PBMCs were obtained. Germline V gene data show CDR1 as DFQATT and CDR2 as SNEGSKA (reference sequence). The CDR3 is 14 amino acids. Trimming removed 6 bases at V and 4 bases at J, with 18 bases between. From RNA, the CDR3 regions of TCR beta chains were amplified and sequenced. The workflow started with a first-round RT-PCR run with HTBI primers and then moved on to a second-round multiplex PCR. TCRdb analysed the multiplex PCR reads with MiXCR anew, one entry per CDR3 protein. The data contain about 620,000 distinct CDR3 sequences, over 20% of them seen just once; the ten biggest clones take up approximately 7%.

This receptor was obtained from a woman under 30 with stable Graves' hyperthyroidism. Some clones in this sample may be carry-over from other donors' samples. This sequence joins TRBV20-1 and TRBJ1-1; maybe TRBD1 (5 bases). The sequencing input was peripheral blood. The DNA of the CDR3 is TGCAGTGCGCCTACAGAGGGGTCGGGCACTGAAGCTTTCTTT. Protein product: CSAPTEGSGTEAFF.